The 22 T cell receptor beta chains below come from one sample, sequenced in a study of PD-1 blockade in classical Hodgkin lymphoma. Method: immunoSEQ multiplex PCR; TCRdb's copy keeps in-frame clones and lacks some. Of about 41,000 clones in the sample, roughly two thirds were seen once. Described time point: cycle 4 day 1 (C4D1), after six to seven weeks of nivolumab. Every patient experienced relapse after autologous stem cell transplantation, and brentuximab vedotin exposure varied. Material: peripheral blood mononuclear cells (PBMCs), obtained before the fourth cycle of nivolumab. The receptors stem from a human donor with classical Hodgkin lymphoma.

The rearrangement uses TRBV7-9 and TRBJ2-3; TRBD1 might be the D (6 bases). V was clipped by 2 bases and J by 3 bases, with 15 bases between them. Germline V lookup: CDR1 SEHNR, CDR2 FQNEAQ (reference sequence). The CDR3 loop spans 16 amino acids. The CDR3 region is CASSLLRGVGTDTQYF. The CDR3 DNA sequence: TGTGCCAGCAGCTTACTCAGGGGAGTGGGGACAGATACGCAGTATTTT.

J is TRBJ1-6 and V is TRBV5-1; the D is unclear. Germline values: CDR1 SGHRS, CDR2 YFSETQ. CDR3 length: 14 amino acids. V gave up 4 bases and J gave up 7 bases, with 12 bases separating them. CDR3 amino acids: CASSPFGPNSPLHF. CDR3 coding DNA: TGCGCCAGCAGCCCCTTTGGACCCAATTCACCCCTCCACTTT. Drawing the rest from reference TRBV5-1 and TRBJ1-6, the complete variable domain is KAGVTQTPRYLIKTRGQQVTLSCSPISGHRSVSWYQQTPGQGLQFLFEYFSETQRNKGNFPGRFSGRQFSNSRSEMNVSTLELGDSALYLCASSPFGPNSPLHFGNGTRLTVT.

The chain recombines TRBV12-2 with TRBJ1-5. TRBV12-2 is an annotated pseudogene. There are 16 residues in the CDR3. The CDR3 here is CASRLGFGTKGQPQHF. CDR3 bases: TGTGCAAGTCGCTTAGGCTTCGGGACGAAGGGCCAGCCCCAGCATTTT.

This chain links TRBV14 with TRBJ1-1; a possible D gene is TRBD1 (5 bases). The V end lost 3 bases, the J end lost 3 bases, and 11 bases lay between the germline ends. CDR1 and CDR2 from the germline V gene are SGHDN and FVKESK. This CDR3 has 14 amino acids. The CDR3 region is CASSQGGVYTEAFF. The CDR3 nucleotides read TGTGCCAGCAGCCAGGGGGGTGTGTACACTGAAGCTTTCTTT.

This chain joins TRBV6-5 and TRBJ2-2; D not certain. CDR1 is MNHEY, CDR2 SVGAGI, per germline. The CDR3 length is 13 residues. V was pared by 2 bases and J by 8 bases, with 9 bases between. CDR3 nucleotides: TGTGCCAGCAGTTACGTGATTTATGGGGAGCTGTTTTTT. It translates to CASSYVIYGELFF.

This clone has a single count. The gene calls are TRBV29-1 and TRBJ2-3; 13 nucleotides agree with TRBD2. The V gene's germline CDR1 is SQVTM and CDR2 ANQGSEA. This CDR3 comprises 15 residues. V trimming: 5 bases; J trimming: 2 bases; junction bases outside the gene matches: 4. Written as DNA, the CDR3 is TGCAGCGTTCCGGGACTAGCGGGGCCCACAGATACGCAGTATTTT. Protein: CSVPGLAGPTDTQYF.

The chain recombines TRBV6-5 with TRBJ2-5; 9 bases align to TRBD2. The CDR3 is 15 residues long. Germline V gene lookup returns CDR1 MNHEY and CDR2 SVGAGI. V lost 4 bases, J lost 4 bases, and 7 bases stayed unmatched. The CDR3: CASSSPAGGGETQYF. The CDR3 nucleotides are TGTGCCAGCAGTTCCCCTGCGGGGGGGGGAGAGACCCAGTACTTC.

The J gene is TRBJ1-2, the V gene TRBV30; tentative D call: TRBD1 (6 bases). The CDR3 consists of 13 residues. V was trimmed by 7 bases and J by 3 bases, leaving 15 bases between them. The germline gives CDR1 GTSNPN, CDR2 SVGIG (reference sequence). CDR3 sequence: CALVYDRHYGYTF. The CDR3 DNA is TGTGCCTTGGTCTACGACAGGCACTATGGCTACACCTTC.

This sequence joins TRBV30 and TRBJ2-2; D not resolved. This CDR3 is built from 11 residues. V gave up 5 bases and J gave up 6 bases, with 7 bases separating them. Germline V lookup: CDR1 GTSNPN, CDR2 SVGIG (reference sequence). The CDR3 sequence: CAWEVSGELFF. The CDR3 bases are TGTGCCTGGGAGGTGTCCGGGGAGCTGTTTTTT.

This clone was seen a few times. The rearrangement joins TRBV13 to TRBJ1-1; D is unclear. Trimming took off 0 bases at V and 10 bases at J, with 15 bases between the two ends. Germline lookup yields CDR1 PRHDT and CDR2 FYEKMQ (reference sequence). This CDR3 is 14 amino acids long. The CDR3 DNA is TGTGCCAGCAGCTTAGGATTCCTTTTTCCTGGAGCTTTCTTT. This sequence encodes CASSLGFLFPGAFF.

J is TRBJ2-5 and V is TRBV5-4; D is possibly TRBD2 (6 bases). Trimming removed 2 bases from V and 5 bases from J, with 16 bases in between. The CDR3 sequence is 15 residues long. Germline V gene sequence: CDR1 SGHNT, CDR2 YYREEE (reference sequence). This chain's CDR3 is CASSLWDSRWETQYF. The CDR3 region has the DNA TGTGCCAGCAGCTTATGGGACTCCCGATGGGAGACCCAGTACTTC.

The V gene is TRBV18, the J gene TRBJ1-2, with 9 bases fitting TRBD1. Germline loops: CDR1 KGHSH, CDR2 LQKENI. CDR3 length: 19 amino acids. V lost 4 bases and J lost 5; bases outside the gene matches: 20. The CDR3 coding sequence is TGTGCCAGCTCACTACCAATGGGCCTCCGGGACAGGGTTGGATATGGCTACACCTTC. Translating gives CASSLPMGLRDRVGYGYTF.

The chain carries TRBV6-1 and TRBJ1-3; no clear D gene. Germline lookup yields CDR1 MNHNS and CDR2 SASEGT. The CDR3 extends over 15 amino acids. The V end lost 6 bases, the J end lost 2 bases, and 14 bases lay between the germline ends. CDR3 coding DNA: TGTGCCAGCAGACAAGGGATCGCGCCTGGAAACACCATATATTTT. The encoded protein is CASRQGIAPGNTIYF.

The V gene is TRBV7-9, the J gene TRBJ1-1, with TRBD1 matching over 9 bases. The CDR3 consists of 15 residues. Trimming cost V 1 base and J 5 bases; bases outside gene matches: 5. Germline V lookup: CDR1 SEHNR, CDR2 FQNEAQ (reference sequence). In DNA, the CDR3 is TGTGCCAGCAGCTTAGAGACAGGGGGAGGGACTGAAGCTTTCTTT. It is translated as CASSLETGGGTEAFF.

The chain joins TRBV7-2 to TRBJ2-2, with 7 bases aligning to TRBD1. Germline V gene data show CDR1 as SGHTA and CDR2 as FQGNSA. There are 15 residues in the CDR3. V gave up 5 bases and J gave up 4 bases; unmatched junction bases: 7. The CDR3 region is CASSPGQWTTGELFF. The CDR3 DNA sequence: TGTGCCAGCAGCCCGGGACAGTGGACCACCGGGGAGCTGTTTTTT.

In this sample, this clone turned up a few times. V and J are TRBV9 and TRBJ2-7, with 8 nucleotides matching TRBD1. This CDR3 has 14 residues. From germline, CDR1 is SGDLS and CDR2 YYNGEE. V trimming: 6 bases; J trimming: 6 bases; junction bases outside the gene matches: 11. The chain's CDR3 is CASTPGQVLGEQYF. The CDR3 DNA sequence: TGTGCCAGCACCCCGGGACAGGTCCTTGGCGAGCAGTACTTC.

The chain joins TRBV15 to TRBJ1-5; D is perhaps TRBD1 (5 bases). CDR1 LNHNV and CDR2 YYDKDF come from the germline V gene (reference sequence). CDR3 length: 16 residues. Between the trimmed V and J ends, which lost 0 bases and 0 bases, there was a span of 9 bases. The CDR3 DNA reads as TGTGCCACCAGCAGAGATTGGGGGGGTAGCAATCAGCCCCAGCATTTT. Translating gives CATSRDWGGSNQPQHF.

The rearrangement joins TRBV19 to TRBJ2-7; TRBD1 or TRBD2 may be the D gene (5 bases each). The CDR3 contains 14 residues. The germline V gene has CDR1 LNHDA and CDR2 SQIVND (reference sequence). Trimming stripped 7 bases from V and 0 bases from J, with 13 bases between. CDR3 region: CASNPGPSSYEQYF. The CDR3 nucleotides read TGTGCCAGTAATCCGGGACCGAGCTCCTACGAGCAGTACTTC.

By frequency in the sample, this clone is medium-sized. The chain recombines TRBV7-6 with TRBJ2-7; 7 bases map to TRBD2. V was clipped by 5 bases and J by 4 bases; unmatched bases: 8. This CDR3 contains 14 residues. CDR1 is SGHVS and CDR2 is FNYEAQ in the germline V gene. The CDR3 protein is CASSQRSGAYEQYF. In nucleotides, the CDR3 is TGTGCCAGCAGCCAGAGGAGCGGGGCTTACGAGCAGTACTTC. Combining the CDR3 with reference TRBV7-6 and TRBJ2-7 gives the whole variable domain GAGVSQSPRYKVTKRGQDVALRCDPISGHVSLYWYRQALGQGPEFLTYFNYEAQQDKSGLPNDRFSAERPEGSISTLTIQRTEQRDSAMYRCASSQRSGAYEQYFGPGTRLTVT.

The rearrangement uses TRBV2 and TRBJ2-7; D is unclear. Germline CDR1 is SNHLY and CDR2 is FYNNEI. Trimming took off 7 bases at V and 4 bases at J, with 8 bases between the two ends. The CDR3 is 11 residues long. The CDR3 loop reads CASTVEYEQYF. The CDR3 DNA follows: TGTGCCAGCACGGTGGAATACGAGCAGTACTTC.

This chain uses TRBV19 with TRBJ2-5; no clear D. The CDR3 spans 12 residues. The V gene lost 3 bases and the J gene lost 5 bases, with 7 bases spanning the gap. Germline assignment: CDR1 LNHDA and CDR2 SQIVND (reference sequence). CDR3 bases: TGTGCCAGTAGTATCGCTGGGGAGACCCAGTACTTC. This translates into CASSIAGETQYF.

By share, this clone ranks as medium-sized (0.01 to 0.1%). The chain carries TRBV7-9 and TRBJ2-6, with unresolved D. This CDR3 spans 17 amino acids. Deletions cut 1 base from V and 1 base from J, with 11 bases between. CDR1 is SEHNR, CDR2 FQNEAQ, per germline (reference sequence). The CDR3 DNA follows: TGTGCCAGCAGCTTAGATTCGTCAGTATCTGGGGCCAACGTCCTGACTTTC. It yields the protein CASSLDSSVSGANVLTF.